Sequencing of this T cell receptor beta chain was carried out in a study of T cell responses to AZD1222 COVID-19 vaccine. The wider study: Second-dose timings of about 4 or about 12 weeks were pooled.

This table comes from immunoSEQ multiplex PCR, and its TCRdb copy is limited to in-frame clones, with some not included. The sample gives 130,000 to 150,000 clones, just over 90% of which show up once; approximately 2.1% is in the top ten. V lost 6 bases to trimming and J lost 8 bases, with 16 bases between them. This CDR3 is 13 amino acids long. CDR1 and CDR2 from the germline V gene are MNHEY and SVGAGI. This clone was seen once. Sample: peripheral blood, taken on day 0 of AZD1222 vaccination. V is TRBV6-5 and J is TRBJ1-1; the D gene is possibly TRBD1 (6 bases). The clonotype comes from an adult in good health. As DNA, the CDR3 is TGTGCCAGCAGGCTGTACAGGGCTGGGGAAGCTTTCTTT. Translating gives CASRLYRAGEAFF.